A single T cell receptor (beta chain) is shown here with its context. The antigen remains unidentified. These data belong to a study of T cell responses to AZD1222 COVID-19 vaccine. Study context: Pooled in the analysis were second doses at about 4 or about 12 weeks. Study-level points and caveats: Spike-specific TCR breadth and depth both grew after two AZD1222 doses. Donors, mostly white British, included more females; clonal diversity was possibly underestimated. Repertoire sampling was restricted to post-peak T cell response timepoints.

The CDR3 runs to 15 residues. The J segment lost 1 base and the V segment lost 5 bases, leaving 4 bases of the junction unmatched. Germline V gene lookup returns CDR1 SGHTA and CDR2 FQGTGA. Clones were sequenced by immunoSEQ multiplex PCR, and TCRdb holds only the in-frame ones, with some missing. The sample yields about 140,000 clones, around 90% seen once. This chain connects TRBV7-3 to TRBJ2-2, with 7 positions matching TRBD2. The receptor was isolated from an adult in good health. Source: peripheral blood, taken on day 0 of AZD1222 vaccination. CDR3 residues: CASSPQRGNTGELFF. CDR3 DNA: TGTGCCAGCAGCCCACAGCGGGGGAACACCGGGGAGCTGTTTTTT.